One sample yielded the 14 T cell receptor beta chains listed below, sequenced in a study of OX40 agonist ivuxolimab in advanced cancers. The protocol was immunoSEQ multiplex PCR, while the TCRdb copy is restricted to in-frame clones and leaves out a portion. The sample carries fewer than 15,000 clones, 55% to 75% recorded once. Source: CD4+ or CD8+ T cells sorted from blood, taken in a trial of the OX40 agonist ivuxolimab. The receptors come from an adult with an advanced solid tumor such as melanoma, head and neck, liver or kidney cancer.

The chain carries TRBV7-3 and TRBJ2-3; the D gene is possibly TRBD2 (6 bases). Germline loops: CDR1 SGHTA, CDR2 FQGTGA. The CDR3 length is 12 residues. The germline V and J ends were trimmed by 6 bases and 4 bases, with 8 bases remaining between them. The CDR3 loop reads CASRPGADTQYF. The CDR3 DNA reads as TGTGCCAGCAGGCCGGGGGCAGATACGCAGTATTTT.

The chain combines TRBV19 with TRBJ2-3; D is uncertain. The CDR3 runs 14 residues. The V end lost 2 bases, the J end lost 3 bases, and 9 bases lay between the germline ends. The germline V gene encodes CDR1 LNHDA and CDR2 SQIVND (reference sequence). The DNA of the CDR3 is TGTGCCAGTAGTATAACACCATTGACAGATACGCAGTATTTT. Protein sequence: CASSITPLTDTQYF. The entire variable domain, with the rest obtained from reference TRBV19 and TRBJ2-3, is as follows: DGGITQSPKYLFRKEGQNVTLSCEQNLNHDAMYWYRQDPGQGLRLIYYSQIVNDFQKGDIAEGYSVSREKKESFPLTVTSAQKNPTAFYLCASSITPLTDTQYFGPGTRLTVL.

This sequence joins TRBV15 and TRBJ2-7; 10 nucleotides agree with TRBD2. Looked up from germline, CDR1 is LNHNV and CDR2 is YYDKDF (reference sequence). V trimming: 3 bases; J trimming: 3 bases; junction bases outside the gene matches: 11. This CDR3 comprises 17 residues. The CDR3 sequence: CATSSELAGVRRYEQYF. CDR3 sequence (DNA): TGTGCCACCAGCAGTGAGCTAGCGGGAGTACGTCGCTACGAGCAGTACTTC.

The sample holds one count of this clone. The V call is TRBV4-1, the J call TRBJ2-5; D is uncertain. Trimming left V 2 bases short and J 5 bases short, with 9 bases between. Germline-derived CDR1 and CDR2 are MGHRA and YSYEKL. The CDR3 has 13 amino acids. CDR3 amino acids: CASSQISYETQYF. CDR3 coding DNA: TGCGCCAGCAGCCAAATCAGTTACGAGACCCAGTACTTC.

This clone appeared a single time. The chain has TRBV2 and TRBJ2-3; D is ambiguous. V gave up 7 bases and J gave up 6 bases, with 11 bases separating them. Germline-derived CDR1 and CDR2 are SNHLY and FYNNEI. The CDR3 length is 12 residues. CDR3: CASKVYLDTQYF. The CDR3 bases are TGTGCCAGCAAGGTCTATCTCGATACGCAGTATTTT.

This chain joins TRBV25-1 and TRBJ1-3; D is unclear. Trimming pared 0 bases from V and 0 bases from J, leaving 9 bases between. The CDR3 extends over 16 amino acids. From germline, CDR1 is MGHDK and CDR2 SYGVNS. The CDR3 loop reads CASSEYNGSSGNTIYF. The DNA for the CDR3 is TGTGCCAGCAGTGAATATAACGGTAGCTCTGGAAACACCATATATTTT.

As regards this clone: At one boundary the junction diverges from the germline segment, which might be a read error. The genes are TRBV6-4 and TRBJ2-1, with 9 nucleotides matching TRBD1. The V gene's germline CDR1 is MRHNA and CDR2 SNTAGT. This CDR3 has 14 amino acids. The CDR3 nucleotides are TGTGCCAGCAGTTACTCGACAGGGGGCAATGAGCAGTTCTTC. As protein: CASSYSTGGNEQFF.

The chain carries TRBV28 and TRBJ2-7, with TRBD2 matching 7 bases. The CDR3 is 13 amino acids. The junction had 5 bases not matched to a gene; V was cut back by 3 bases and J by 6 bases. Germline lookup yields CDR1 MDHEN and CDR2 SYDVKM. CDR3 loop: CASSLAGEVEQYF. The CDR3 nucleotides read TGTGCCAGCAGTTTGGCGGGAGAGGTCGAGCAGTACTTC.

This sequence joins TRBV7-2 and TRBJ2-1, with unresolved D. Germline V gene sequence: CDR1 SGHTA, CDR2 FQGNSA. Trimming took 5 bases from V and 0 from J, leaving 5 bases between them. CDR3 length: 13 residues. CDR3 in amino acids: CASSLISYNEQFF. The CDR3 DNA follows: TGTGCCAGCAGCCTAATCTCCTACAATGAGCAGTTCTTC.

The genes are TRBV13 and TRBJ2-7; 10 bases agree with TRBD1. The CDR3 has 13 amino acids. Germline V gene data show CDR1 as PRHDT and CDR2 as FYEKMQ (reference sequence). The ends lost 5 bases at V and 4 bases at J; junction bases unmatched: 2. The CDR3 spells CASSRDRGYEQYF. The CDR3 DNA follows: TGTGCCAGCAGCCGGGACAGGGGTTACGAGCAGTACTTC.

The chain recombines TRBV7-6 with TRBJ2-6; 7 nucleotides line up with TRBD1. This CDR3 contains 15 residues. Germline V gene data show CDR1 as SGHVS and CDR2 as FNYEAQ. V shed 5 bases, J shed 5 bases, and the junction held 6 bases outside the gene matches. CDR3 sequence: CASSPRQGRANVLTF. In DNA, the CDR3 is TGTGCCAGCAGCCCCCGACAGGGTCGGGCCAACGTCCTGACTTTC.

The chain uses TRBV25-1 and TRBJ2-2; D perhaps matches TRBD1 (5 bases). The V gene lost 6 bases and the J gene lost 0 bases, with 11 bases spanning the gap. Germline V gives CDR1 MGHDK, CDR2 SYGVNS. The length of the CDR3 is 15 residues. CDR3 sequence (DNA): TGTGCCAGCAGCCCGACAGACCCGAACACCGGGGAGCTGTTTTTT. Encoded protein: CASSPTDPNTGELFF.

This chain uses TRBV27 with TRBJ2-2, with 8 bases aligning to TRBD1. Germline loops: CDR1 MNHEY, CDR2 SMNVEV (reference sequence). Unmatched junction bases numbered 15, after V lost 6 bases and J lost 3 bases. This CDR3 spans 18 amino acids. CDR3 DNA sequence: TGTGCCAGCAGCGATGACGCAGGGGGCAGAGTGTACACCGGGGAGCTGTTTTTT. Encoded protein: CASSDDAGGRVYTGELFF.

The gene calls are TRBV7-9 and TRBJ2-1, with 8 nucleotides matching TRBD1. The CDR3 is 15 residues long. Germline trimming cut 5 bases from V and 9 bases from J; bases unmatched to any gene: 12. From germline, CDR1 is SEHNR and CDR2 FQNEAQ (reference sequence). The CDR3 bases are TGTGCCAGCAGCCCCGGACAGGGATTTTTCGGTGAGCAGTTCTTC. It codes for CASSPGQGFFGEQFF.